This entry features one TCR beta chain sequence. Its antigen is not identified. The record originates from a study of shared clonotypes between healthy human individuals. Sequencing used immunoSEQ multiplex PCR; TCRdb keeps in-frame clones, though not all of them. Of approximately 1.1 million clones listed, about four fifths were seen once; the top ten hold 0.52%. The study's findings and limits: There were few donors, and this limited the genetic and exposure-history diversity represented.

Germline values: CDR1 MDHEN, CDR2 SYDVKM. After removal of 7 bases from V and 3 bases from J, the junction contained 9 bases not matched to a gene. There are 15 residues in the CDR3. The specimen was memory CD4+ T cells from PBMCs. Subset specified: CD45RA-negative fraction. The receptor's source is a man aged 18 to 29 in good health. Some clones in this sample may be carry-over from other donors' samples. This chain connects TRBV28 to TRBJ1-1, with 9 bases fitting TRBD1. CDR3 residues: CASNYRGRGDTEAFF. The CDR3 DNA reads as TGTGCCAGCAATTACAGGGGGCGCGGAGACACTGAAGCTTTCTTT.